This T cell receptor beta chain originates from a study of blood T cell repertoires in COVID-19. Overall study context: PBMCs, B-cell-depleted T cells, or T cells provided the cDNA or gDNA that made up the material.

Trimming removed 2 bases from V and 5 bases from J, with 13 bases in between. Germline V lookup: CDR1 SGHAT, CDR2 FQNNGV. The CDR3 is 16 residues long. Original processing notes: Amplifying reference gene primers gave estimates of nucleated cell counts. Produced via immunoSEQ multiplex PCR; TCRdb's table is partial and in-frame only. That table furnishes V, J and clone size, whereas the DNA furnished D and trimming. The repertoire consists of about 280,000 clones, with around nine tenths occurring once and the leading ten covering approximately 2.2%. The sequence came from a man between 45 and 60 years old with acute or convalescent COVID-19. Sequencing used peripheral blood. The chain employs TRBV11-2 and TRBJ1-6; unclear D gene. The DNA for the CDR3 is TGTGCCAGCAGCTTATTGGGCCCGAAGGATAATTCACCCCTCCACTTT. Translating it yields CASSLLGPKDNSPLHF.